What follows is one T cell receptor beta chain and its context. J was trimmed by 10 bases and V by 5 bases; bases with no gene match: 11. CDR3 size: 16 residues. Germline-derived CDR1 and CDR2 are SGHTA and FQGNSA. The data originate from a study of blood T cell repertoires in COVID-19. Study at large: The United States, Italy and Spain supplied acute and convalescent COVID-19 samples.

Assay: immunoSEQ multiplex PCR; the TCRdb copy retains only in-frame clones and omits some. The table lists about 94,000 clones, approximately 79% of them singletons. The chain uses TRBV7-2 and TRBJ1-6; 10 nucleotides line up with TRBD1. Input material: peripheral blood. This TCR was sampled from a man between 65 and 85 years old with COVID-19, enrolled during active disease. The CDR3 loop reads CASSPDGDRGGSPLHF. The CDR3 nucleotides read TGTGCCAGCAGCCCCGATGGGGACAGGGGTGGGTCACCCCTCCACTTT.